This T cell receptor (beta chain) was captured in a study of blood T cell repertoires in COVID-19. Study-wide context: The samples span acute and convalescent COVID-19 from the United States, Italy and Spain. Sources were T cells, B-cell-depleted T cells, or PBMCs; the material itself was cDNA or gDNA.

Original analysis: Amplification of reference gene primers provided the estimated nucleated cell counts. The method was immunoSEQ multiplex PCR; TCRdb's version includes in-frame clones alone and lacks a portion of them. The V and J calls and clone size come from that table; D and trimming were worked out from the DNA. The repertoire holds over 200,000 clones, with approximately 90% as singletons. Per the germline V gene, CDR1 is MGHDK and CDR2 is SYGVNS. CDR3 length equals 14 residues. Trimming took off 2 bases at V and 5 bases at J, with 13 bases between the two ends. The age range of participants was about 18 to 95 years, with residence in about 25 US areas.

This TCR was sampled from a human donor in a cohort exposed to, infected with or recovered from COVID-19 (not recorded which). The donor label of this sample is uncertain. This chain links TRBV25-1 with TRBJ2-7; D may be TRBD2 (5 bases). Specimen: PBMCs or T cells enriched from blood (not recorded which). The CDR3 is CASSEGGGPDEQYF. The CDR3 bases are TGTGCCAGCAGTGAAGGAGGAGGTCCGGACGAGCAGTACTTC.